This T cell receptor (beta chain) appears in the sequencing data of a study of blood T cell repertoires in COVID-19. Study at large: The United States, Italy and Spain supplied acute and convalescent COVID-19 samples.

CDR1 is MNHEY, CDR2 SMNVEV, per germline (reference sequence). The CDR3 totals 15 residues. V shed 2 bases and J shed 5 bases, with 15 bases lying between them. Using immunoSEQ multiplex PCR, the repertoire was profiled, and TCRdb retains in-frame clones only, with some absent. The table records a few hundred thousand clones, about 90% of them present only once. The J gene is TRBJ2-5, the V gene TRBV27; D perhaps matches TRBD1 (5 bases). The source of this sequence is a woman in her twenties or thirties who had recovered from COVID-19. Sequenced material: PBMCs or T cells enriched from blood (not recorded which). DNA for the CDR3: TGTGCCAGCAGTTTAAAAGGGGCCATAATGGAGACCCAGTACTTC. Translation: CASSLKGAIMETQYF.